The rows below give T cell receptor beta chains drawn from one sample of a study of Graves' ophthalmopathy and Graves' hyperthyroidism. TCRdb re-called the multiplex PCR reads through MiXCR, storing one row per CDR3 protein. The sample has over 650,000 distinct CDR3 sequences, 35% to 50% seen once. The sequenced material came from peripheral blood. The receptors originated from an adult man with Graves' ophthalmopathy. Both conserved end residues are part of each CDR3. The order of the fields is clone size, V gene, J gene, D gene, CDR3 DNA, CDR3 protein. A D gene is named only where the DNA matches it firmly. Clone size, where shown, is once, few, many, or a class for clones that have expanded.

size: .
V: TRBV5-1
J: TRBJ2-3
D: TRBD2
DNA: TGCGCCAGCAGCTCGACTAGCGGGGGGGCACGCGATACGCAGTATTTT
CDR3: CASSSTSGGARDTQYF

size: .
V: TRBV5-1
J: TRBJ2-7
D: TRBD1
DNA: TGCGCCAGCAGCTTGGGGGGGACAGGGGTCGTCTACGAGCAGTACTTC
CDR3: CASSLGGTGVVYEQYF

size: few
V: TRBV29-1
J: TRBJ1-1
D: TRBD1
DNA: TGCAGCGTTGCCGGACAGGGATGGGCTTTCTTT
CDR3: CSVAGQGWAFF

size: .
V: TRBV4-3
J: TRBJ2-6
D: TRBD1
DNA: TGCGCCAGCGGCCAAGTATGGGGGACAGGGGCCCCTGGGGCCAACGTCCTGACTTTC
CDR3: CASGQVWGTGAPGANVLTF

size: many
V: TRBV29-1
J: TRBJ1-2
D: TRBD1
DNA: TGCAGCGTCGACAGGGGAGCCTATGGCTACACCTTC
CDR3: CSVDRGAYGYTF

size: .
V: TRBV7-9
J: TRBJ2-7
D: TRBD2
DNA: TGCGCCAGCAGCTTAGCCTCCAGCGGGGCCCCCTACGAGCAGTACTTC
CDR3: CASSLASSGAPYEQYF

size: .
V: TRBV29-1
J: TRBJ1-3
D: TRBD1
DNA: TGCAGCGACGCCGGGACAGGGGGAAACACCATATATTTT
CDR3: CSDAGTGGNTIYF

size: few
V: TRBV20-1
J: TRBJ2-5
D: TRBD2
DNA: TGCAGTGCTAGAGCTCCCCGGGGGGCTAGCGGGAGGGTGCAGACCCAGTACTTC
CDR3: CSARAPRGASGRVQTQYF

size: many
V: TRBV2
J: TRBJ2-5
D: TRBD1
DNA: TGTGCCAGCAGCGCGCACCTACAGGGGGCTTCCGAGACCCAGTACTTC
CDR3: CASSAHLQGASETQYF

size: .
V: TRBV2
J: TRBJ1-1
D: .
DNA: TGTGCCAGCAAACGAGAGTACGGGCCCACTGAAGCTTTCTTT
CDR3: CASKREYGPTEAFF

size: many
V: TRBV19
J: TRBJ2-2
D: .
DNA: TGTGCCAGTAGTATGCGGGGAGGTTACACCGGGGAGCTGTTTTTT
CDR3: CASSMRGGYTGELFF

size: many
V: TRBV29-1
J: TRBJ1-2
D: .
DNA: TGCAGCGTTGGGGGAACCGGGACCTATGGCTACACCTTC
CDR3: CSVGGTGTYGYTF

size: many
V: TRBV19
J: TRBJ1-1
D: .
DNA: TGTGCCAGTAGTGACGGGGGGGGGGTCGGTTTT
CDR3: CASSDGGGVGF

size: few
V: TRBV19
J: TRBJ2-7
D: .
DNA: TGTGCCAGTAGTACCCGGGCCTACTACCCCCCCTACGAGCAGTACTTC
CDR3: CASSTRAYYPPYEQYF

size: many
V: TRBV3-1
J: TRBJ2-5
D: .
DNA: TGTGCCAGCAGCCCCCAGGGGTTGGGGCGTCAGACCCAGTACTTC
CDR3: CASSPQGLGRQTQYF

size: many
V: TRBV7-8
J: TRBJ1-6
D: .
DNA: TGTGCCAGCAGCTCCCGGGACTTAAGGCATTCACCCCTCCACTTT
CDR3: CASSSRDLRHSPLHF

size: .
V: TRBV25-1
J: TRBJ2-1
D: .
DNA: TGTGCCAGCAGCTGGGCAGGGGTCAATGAGCAGTTCTTC
CDR3: CASSWAGVNEQFF

size: many
V: TRBV6-2/TRBV6-3
J: TRBJ2-5
D: TRBD1
DNA: TGTGCCAGCAGTTCCCCCGCTGGACAGGGGGAGACCCAGTACTTC
CDR3: CASSSPAGQGETQYF

size: many
V: TRBV2
J: TRBJ2-6
D: .
DNA: TGTGCCAGCAGGGGGAATTCCGGGGCCAACGTCCTGACTTTC
CDR3: CASRGNSGANVLTF

size: few
V: TRBV11-1
J: TRBJ2-7
D: .
DNA: TGTGCCAGCAGCTTAGTAGACGGATTATACGAGCAGTACTTC
CDR3: CASSLVDGLYEQYF